This TCR beta chain was found in a study of blood T cell repertoires in COVID-19. Study background: Samples of COVID-19 (acute and convalescent) were obtained from the United States, Italy and Spain. T cells, B-cell-depleted T cells, or PBMCs supplied cDNA or gDNA.

The V segment lost 7 bases and the J segment 3 bases; nucleotides outside the gene matches: 3. The CDR3 runs 13 residues. CDR1 and CDR2 (germline): SGHRS, YFSETQ. Original processing methods: Reference gene primer amplification yielded estimated nucleated cell counts. TCRdb's copy holds only in-frame clones and misses some; the assay was immunoSEQ multiplex PCR. For V, J and clone size, that table is used; D and trimming come from the DNA. The sample shows about 42,000 clones, roughly 80% of them seen only once. The sequenced material came from peripheral blood. This chain connects TRBV5-1 to TRBJ1-1, with 10 bases that match TRBD1. The source is a human donor in a cohort sampled during active COVID-19. The CDR3 loop reads CASRGTGDTEAFF. CDR3 DNA sequence: TGCGCCAGCCGCGGGACAGGGGACACTGAAGCTTTCTTT.